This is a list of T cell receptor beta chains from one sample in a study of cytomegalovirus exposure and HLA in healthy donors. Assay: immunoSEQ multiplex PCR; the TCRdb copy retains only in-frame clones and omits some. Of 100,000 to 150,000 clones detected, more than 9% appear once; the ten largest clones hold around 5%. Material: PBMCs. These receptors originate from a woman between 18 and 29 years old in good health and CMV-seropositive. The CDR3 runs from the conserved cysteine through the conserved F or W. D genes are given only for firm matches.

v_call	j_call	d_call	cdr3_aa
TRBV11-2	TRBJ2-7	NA	CASSSQLQDYEQYF
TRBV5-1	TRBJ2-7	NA	CASRASGGSYEQYF
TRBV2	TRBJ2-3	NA	CASTADTDTQYF
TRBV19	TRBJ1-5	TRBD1	CASNGQGGGQPQHF
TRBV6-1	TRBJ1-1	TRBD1	CASSDTDRGFRESAFF
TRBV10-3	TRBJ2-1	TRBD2	CAIRGTSEANEQFF
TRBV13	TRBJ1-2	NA	CASSLGLQAYGYTF
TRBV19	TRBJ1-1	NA	CASSLRGSGHKNTEAFF
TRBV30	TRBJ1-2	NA	CAWSTTGLSGYTF
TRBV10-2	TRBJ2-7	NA	CASIGGGYEQYF
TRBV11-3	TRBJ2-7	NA	CACREIYEQYF
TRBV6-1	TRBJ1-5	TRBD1	CASSEVGQVNQPQHF
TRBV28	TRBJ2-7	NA	CASSSQVVYGQYF
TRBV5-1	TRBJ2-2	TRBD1	CASRTGVDTGELFF
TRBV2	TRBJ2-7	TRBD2	CASSPTSGSSYEQYF
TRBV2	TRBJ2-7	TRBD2	CASMARAGGPYEQYF
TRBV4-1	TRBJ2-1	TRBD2	CASSQGGTSGAYNEQFF
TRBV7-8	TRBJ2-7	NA	CASSKTGSMYEQYF
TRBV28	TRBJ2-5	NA	CASSSMLPGDRVSQYF
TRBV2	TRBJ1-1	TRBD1	CASRIAGGVTEAFF
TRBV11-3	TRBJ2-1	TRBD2	CASSSGTSGIQSYNEQFF
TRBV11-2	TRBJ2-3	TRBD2	CASSVGGSGSGTQYF
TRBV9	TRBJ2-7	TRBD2	CASSVGGGTYEQYF
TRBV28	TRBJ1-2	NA	CASSFNRAGYGYTF
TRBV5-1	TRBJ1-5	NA	CASSLLPTAGKQPQHF
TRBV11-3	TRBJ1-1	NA	CASSLDGTAQEAFF
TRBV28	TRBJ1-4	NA	CASSAGSREKLFF
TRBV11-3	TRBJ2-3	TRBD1	CASSSRGLGTDTQYF
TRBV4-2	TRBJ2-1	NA	CASDKGMTYNEQFF
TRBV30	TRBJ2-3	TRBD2	CAWSGGLMGEGPDTQYF
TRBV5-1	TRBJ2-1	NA	CASSLAVGVNEQFF
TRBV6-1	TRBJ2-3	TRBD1	CASIRDSPFDTQYF
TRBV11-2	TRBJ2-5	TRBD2	CASSQVAGGVQETQYF
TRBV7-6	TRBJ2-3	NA	CASSFLGRAADTQYF
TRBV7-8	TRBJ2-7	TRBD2	CASSYRVGAGEGYEQYF
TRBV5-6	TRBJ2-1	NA	CASSFSETSYNEQFF
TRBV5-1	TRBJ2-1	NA	CANILSREVDNEQFF
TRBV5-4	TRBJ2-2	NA	CASRLDRAGELFF
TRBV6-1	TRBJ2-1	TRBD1	CASSEARWTGDNEQFF
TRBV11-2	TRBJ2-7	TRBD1	CASSSGGAYEQYF
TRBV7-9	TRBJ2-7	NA	CASTPGGSEQYF
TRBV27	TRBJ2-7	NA	CASTHLGTLYEQYF
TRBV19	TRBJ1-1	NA	CASSIVGAVTEAFF
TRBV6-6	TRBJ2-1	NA	CASSSGTVNEQFF
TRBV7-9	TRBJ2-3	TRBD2	CASSFNSREADDTQYF
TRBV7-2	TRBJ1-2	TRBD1	CASSLGQGYGYTF
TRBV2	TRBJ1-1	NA	CASRPGGNTEAFF
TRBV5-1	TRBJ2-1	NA	CASSRSGELNEQFF
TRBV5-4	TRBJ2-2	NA	CASSHGGPSNTGELFF
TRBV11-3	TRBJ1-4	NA	CASSLVGATNEKLFF
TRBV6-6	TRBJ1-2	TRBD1	CASSYADRGLGYGYTF
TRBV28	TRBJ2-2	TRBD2	CASSSNNRLASDTGELFF
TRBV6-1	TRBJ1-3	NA	CGAGFSGNTIYF
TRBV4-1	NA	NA	CASSQSAGSSYEQYF
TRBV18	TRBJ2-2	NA	CASSPQGTTGELFF
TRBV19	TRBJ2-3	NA	CASSMEVSSSTDTQYF
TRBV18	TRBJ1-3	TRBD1	CASSPPGTVLNTIYF
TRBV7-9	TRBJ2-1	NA	CASSRGNSYNEQFF
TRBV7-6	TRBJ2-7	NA	CASSPSRTATYEQYF
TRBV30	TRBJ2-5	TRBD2	CAWRLAGVETQYF